The T cell receptor beta chain under discussion was sequenced for a study of T cells in Graves' hyperthyroidism and ophthalmopathy. Amplification of TCR beta CDR3 regions used RNA as the template. The study used the HTBI primer set for a first-round RT-PCR of the TCR CDR3. From the multiplex PCR reads, TCRdb called clonotypes with MiXCR, one entry per CDR3 protein. The table includes some 300,000 distinct CDR3 sequences, approximately 18% detected once. Patients showing uncontrolled infection, other autoimmune disease, pregnancy or lactation were ineligible. Diagnosis relied on clinical symptoms, serum thyroxine and TRAb, thyroid ultrasound and orbital computed tomography. The junction had 16 bases not matched to a gene; V was cut back by 2 bases and J by 5 bases. The CDR3 is made up of 19 amino acids. CDR1 is SGDLS, CDR2 YYNGEE, per germline.

The source material was blood. This chain uses TRBV9 with TRBJ2-2; 9 bases are shared with TRBD2. The sequence was obtained from a man in his forties or fifties with Graves' ophthalmopathy. The CDR3 coding sequence is TGTGCCAGCAGCGTTTTAGCGGGAGAATCGCCCGGGGGGACCGGGGAGCTGTTTTTT. Translation: CASSVLAGESPGGTGELFF.